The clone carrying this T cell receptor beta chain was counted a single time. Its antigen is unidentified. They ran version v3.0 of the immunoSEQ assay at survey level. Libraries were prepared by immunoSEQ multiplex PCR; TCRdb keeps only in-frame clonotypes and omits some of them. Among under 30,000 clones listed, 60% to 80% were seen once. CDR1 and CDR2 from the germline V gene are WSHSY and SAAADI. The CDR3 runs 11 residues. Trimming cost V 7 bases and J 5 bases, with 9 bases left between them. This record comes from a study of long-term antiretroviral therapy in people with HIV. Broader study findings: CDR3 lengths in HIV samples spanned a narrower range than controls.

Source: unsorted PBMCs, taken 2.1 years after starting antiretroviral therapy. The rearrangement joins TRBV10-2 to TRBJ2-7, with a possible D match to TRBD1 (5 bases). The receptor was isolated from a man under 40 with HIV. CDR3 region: CASTGSHEQYF. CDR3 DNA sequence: TGCGCCAGCACAGGGTCCCACGAGCAGTACTTC.